The clone carrying this T cell receptor beta chain was counted ten times or more. Its antigen is still unknown. A single record per CDR3 protein comes from TCRdb applying MiXCR to the multiplex PCR reads. The repertoire holds roughly 49,000 distinct CDR3 sequences, with under 55% as singletons. Germline V CDR1 and CDR2: SNHLY, FYNNEI. There are 14 residues in the CDR3. V lost 4 bases, J lost 6 bases, and 4 bases stayed unmatched. The sample comes from a study of breast tumors, draining lymph nodes, adjacent tissues. General observations from the study: Tumor TCR diversity was below lymph nodes but above nontumor tissue.

Sequenced material: breast tumor tissue. This chain uses TRBV2 with TRBJ2-1, with 9 nucleotides matching TRBD2. The clonotype originates from a female donor with breast cancer. Some clones in this sample may be carry-over from other donors' samples. CDR3 sequence reads: CASSVDSGSNEQFF. CDR3 nucleotides: TGTGCCAGCAGTGTCGATAGCGGGAGCAATGAGCAGTTCTTC.